This T cell receptor beta chain was recovered during a study of cytomegalovirus exposure and HLA in healthy donors. General observations from the study: Generally TCR sequences proved uncommon, though certain public TCRs appeared in numerous donors.

Vbeta (60) and Jbeta (13) primers were used in the PCR. TCRdb's table, derived via immunoSEQ multiplex PCR, lists solely in-frame clones and lacks some. The repertoire holds tens of thousands of clones, roughly 70% seen once, with about 5.5% in the top ten. Concerning this clone: Its specificity is unknown.

Germline V CDR1 and CDR2: SGHRS, YFSETQ. The CDR3 sequence is 15 residues long. Unmatched junction bases numbered 5, after V lost 5 bases and J lost 5 bases. V usage is TRBV5-1 and J usage is TRBJ2-1, with 12 bases aligning to TRBD2. Sequencing was performed on PBMCs. The receptor was isolated from a man over 45 in good health and CMV-seronegative. This chain's CDR3 is CASRGTSGGNNEQFF. CDR3 nucleotide sequence: TGCGCCAGCAGGGGAACTAGCGGGGGGAACAATGAGCAGTTCTTC.